This TCR beta chain was sequenced for a study of cytomegalovirus exposure and HLA in healthy donors. The germline V gene has CDR1 LNHDA and CDR2 SQIVND (reference sequence). Trimming removed 3 bases from V and 1 base from J; junction bases left unmatched: 6. The CDR3 is made up of 15 amino acids. Each donor was healthy, and each was a bone marrow donor. Researchers ran the PCR with 60 Vbeta and 13 Jbeta primers. Clones were read by immunoSEQ multiplex PCR, and TCRdb kept only the in-frame ones, dropping some. The table lists about 31,000 clones. Sequencing was done on a sample of PBMCs. This TCR was sampled from a female donor in good health and CMV-seronegative. V and J are TRBV19 and TRBJ2-7; 7 bases agree with TRBD2. The CDR3 region has the DNA TGTGCCAGTAGTATGCGGAGCGGGGTTTCCTACGAGCAGTACTTC. Its translation: CASSMRSGVSYEQYF.